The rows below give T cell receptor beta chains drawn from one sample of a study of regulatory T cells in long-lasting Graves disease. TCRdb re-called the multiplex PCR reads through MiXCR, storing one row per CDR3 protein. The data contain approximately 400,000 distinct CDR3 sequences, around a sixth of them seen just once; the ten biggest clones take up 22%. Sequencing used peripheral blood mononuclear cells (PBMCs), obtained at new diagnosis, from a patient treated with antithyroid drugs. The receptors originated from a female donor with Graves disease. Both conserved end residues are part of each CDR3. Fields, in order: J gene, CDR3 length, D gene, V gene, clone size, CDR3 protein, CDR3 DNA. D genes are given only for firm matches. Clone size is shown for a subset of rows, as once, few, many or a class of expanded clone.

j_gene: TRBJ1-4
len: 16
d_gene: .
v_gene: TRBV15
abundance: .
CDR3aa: CATSRGGSELHEKLFF
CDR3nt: TGTGCCACCAGCAGAGGGGGATCGGAACTCCATGAAAAACTGTTTTTT

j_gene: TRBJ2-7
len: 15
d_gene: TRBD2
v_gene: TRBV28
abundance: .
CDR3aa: CASSPELAGDYEQYF
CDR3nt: TGTGCCAGCAGTCCTGAACTAGCGGGAGACTACGAGCAGTACTTC

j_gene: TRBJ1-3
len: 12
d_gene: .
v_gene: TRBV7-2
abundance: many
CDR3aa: CASSLGGYTIYF
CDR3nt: TGTGCCAGCAGCTTAGGGGGTTACACCATATATTTT

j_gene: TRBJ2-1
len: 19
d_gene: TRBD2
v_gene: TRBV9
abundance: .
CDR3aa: CASSSELAGDTGGLNEQFF
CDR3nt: TGTGCCAGCAGCTCTGAACTAGCGGGAGATACCGGGGGGCTCAATGAGCAGTTCTTC

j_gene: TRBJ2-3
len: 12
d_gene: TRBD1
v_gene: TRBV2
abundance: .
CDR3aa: CASDRVGDTQYF
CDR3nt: TGTGCCAGCGACAGGGTCGGAGATACGCAGTATTTT

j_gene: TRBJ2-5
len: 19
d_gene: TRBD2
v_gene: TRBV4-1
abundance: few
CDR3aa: CASSLQRWPSGGHAETQYF
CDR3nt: TGCGCCAGCAGCCTCCAGAGGTGGCCTAGCGGGGGGCACGCAGAGACCCAGTACTTC

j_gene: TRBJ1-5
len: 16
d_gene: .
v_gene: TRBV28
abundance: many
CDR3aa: CASSPTQGVGSQPQHF
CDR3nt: TGTGCCAGCAGTCCCACCCAGGGAGTAGGCAGTCAGCCCCAGCATTTT

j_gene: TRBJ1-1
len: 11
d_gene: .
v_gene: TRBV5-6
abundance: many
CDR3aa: CASSFGAEAFF
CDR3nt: TGTGCCAGCAGCTTCGGGGCTGAAGCTTTCTTT

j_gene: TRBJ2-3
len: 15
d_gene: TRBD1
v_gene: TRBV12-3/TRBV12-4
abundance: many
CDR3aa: CASRTDRGFADTQYF
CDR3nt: TGTGCCAGCAGGACGGACAGGGGGTTCGCAGATACGCAGTATTTT

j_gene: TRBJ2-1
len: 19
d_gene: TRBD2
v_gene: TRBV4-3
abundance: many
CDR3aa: CASSQVSESVGTSNNEQFF
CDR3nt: TGCGCCAGCAGCCAAGTTTCTGAGTCGGTGGGGACTAGTAACAATGAGCAGTTCTTC

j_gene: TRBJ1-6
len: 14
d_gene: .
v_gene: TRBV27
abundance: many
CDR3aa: CASTPRGPDSPLHF
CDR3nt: TGTGCCAGCACTCCTCGGGGGCCGGATTCACCCCTCCACTTT

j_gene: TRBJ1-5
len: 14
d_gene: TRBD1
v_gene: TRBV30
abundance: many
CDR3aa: CAWSADRDDQPQHF
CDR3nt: TGTGCCTGGAGTGCTGACAGGGACGATCAGCCCCAGCATTTT

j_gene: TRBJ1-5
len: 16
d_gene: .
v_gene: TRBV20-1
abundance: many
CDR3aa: CSARDWKSGSNQPQHF
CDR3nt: TGCAGTGCTAGAGATTGGAAGTCGGGAAGCAATCAGCCCCAGCATTTT

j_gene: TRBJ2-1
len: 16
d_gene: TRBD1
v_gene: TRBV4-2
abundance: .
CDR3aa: CASSQSRGQAYNEQFF
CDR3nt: TGTGCCAGCAGCCAAAGCCGCGGACAGGCTTACAATGAGCAGTTCTTC

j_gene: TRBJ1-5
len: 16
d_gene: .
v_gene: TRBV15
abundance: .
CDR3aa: CATSRDDRRGNQPQHF
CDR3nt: TGTGCCACCAGCAGAGATGACCGCCGGGGCAATCAGCCCCAGCATTTT

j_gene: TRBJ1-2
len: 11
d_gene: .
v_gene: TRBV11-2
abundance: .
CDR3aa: CASSAGYGYTF
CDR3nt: TGTGCCAGCAGCGCCGGGTATGGCTACACCTTC

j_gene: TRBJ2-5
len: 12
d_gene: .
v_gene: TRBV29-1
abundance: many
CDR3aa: CSVEFGEETQYF
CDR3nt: TGCAGCGTTGAATTTGGGGAGGAGACCCAGTACTTC

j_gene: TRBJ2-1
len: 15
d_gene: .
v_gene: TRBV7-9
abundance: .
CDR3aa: CASSRTDDKYNEQFF
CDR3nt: TGTGCCAGCAGCCGGACAGATGACAAGTACAATGAGCAGTTCTTC

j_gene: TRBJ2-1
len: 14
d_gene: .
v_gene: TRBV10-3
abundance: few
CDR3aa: CAISDGTGYNEQFF
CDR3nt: TGTGCCATCAGTGACGGGACGGGTTACAATGAGCAGTTCTTC

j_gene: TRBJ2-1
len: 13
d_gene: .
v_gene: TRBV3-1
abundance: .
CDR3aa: CASSQDLRNEQFF
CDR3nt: TGTGCCAGCAGCCAAGATTTGCGCAATGAGCAGTTCTTC